These 21 T cell receptor beta chains share one sample of origin, sequenced in a study of cytomegalovirus exposure and HLA in healthy donors. 13 Jbeta primers and 60 Vbeta primers were used for the PCR. Assay used: immunoSEQ multiplex PCR; TCRdb lists only in-frame clones, some missing. The sample has some 180,000 clones, 65% to 85% seen once; the top ten hold 1.1% to 1.5%. The specimen was PBMCs. These receptors all come from a girl aged 5-17 years in good health and CMV-seropositive.

The chain carries TRBV4-1 and TRBJ2-1, with 9 positions matching TRBD2. V dropped 3 bases and J dropped 6; count of bases not matched to a gene: 9. The germline CDR1 and CDR2 sequences are MGHRA and YSYEKL. This CDR3 contains 16 residues. The chain's CDR3 is CASSQVRGRAANEQFF. As DNA, the CDR3 is TGCGCCAGCAGCCAGGTCCGCGGGAGGGCCGCCAATGAGCAGTTCTTC.

This clone was counted once. The chain carries TRBV11-2 and TRBJ2-3; a weak D match, TRBD2 (6 bases). The CDR3 has 16 amino acids. The germline V gene has CDR1 SGHAT and CDR2 FQNNGV. V was shortened by 5 bases and J by 2 bases, with 17 bases between the two germline ends. Written as DNA, the CDR3 is TGTGCCAGCAGCCGCTGGACTACTTTTATCACAGATACGCAGTATTTT. This translates into CASSRWTTFITDTQYF.

V is TRBV19 and J is TRBJ1-2, with D perhaps TRBD1 (5 bases). CDR1 is LNHDA and CDR2 is SQIVND in the germline V gene (reference sequence). This CDR3 contains 14 residues. Between the trimmed V and J ends, which lost 7 bases and 4 bases, there was a span of 16 bases. In DNA form, the CDR3 reads TGTGCCAGTACCGTAGACAGAGACCGCTATGGCTACACCTTC. Translated: CASTVDRDRYGYTF.

The chain recombines TRBV7-9 with TRBJ1-1; D ambiguous. V was cut by 5 bases and J by 0 bases, with 10 bases left in between. There are 14 residues in the CDR3. From germline, CDR1 is SEHNR and CDR2 FQNEAQ (reference sequence). CDR3 sequence reads: CASSALALNTEAFF. Written as DNA, the CDR3 is TGTGCCAGCAGCGCCTTGGCCCTGAACACTGAAGCTTTCTTT.

The rearrangement links TRBV27 to TRBJ1-1, with 8 bases matching TRBD1. The germline V gene encodes CDR1 MNHEY and CDR2 SMNVEV (reference sequence). The CDR3 loop spans 16 amino acids. Trimming removed 1 base from V and 1 base from J; junction bases left unmatched: 5. The CDR3 nucleotides read TGTGCCAGCAGTTTATTCGGGACAGGAACGAACACTGAAGCTTTCTTT. This encodes CASSLFGTGTNTEAFF.

The chain couples TRBV7-3 to TRBJ1-1; D is possibly TRBD1 (5 bases). The CDR3 runs 15 residues. Germline CDR1 SGHTA, CDR2 FQGTGA. Trimming cost V 2 bases and J 0 bases, with 10 bases left between them. For the CDR3, the DNA is TGTGCCAGCAGCTTAGGGGGGGGTATGAACACTGAAGCTTTCTTT. It specifies CASSLGGGMNTEAFF.

This clone has more than one count but fewer than ten. The V call is TRBV5-4, the J call TRBJ1-1; 7 bases are shared with TRBD1. Germline V CDR1 and CDR2: SGHNT, YYREEE (reference sequence). This CDR3 region has 16 residues. With 5 bases clipped from V and 0 bases from J, the junction kept 10 bases outside the gene matches. The CDR3 loop is CASRRISGTVNTEAFF. In DNA, the CDR3 is TGTGCCAGCAGACGAATATCCGGGACAGTGAACACTGAAGCTTTCTTT.

The gene calls are TRBV2 and TRBJ1-5, with D hard to call. Trimming stripped 4 bases from V and 3 bases from J, with 10 bases between. This CDR3 is built from 14 residues. Germline V CDR1 and CDR2: SNHLY, FYNNEI. The CDR3 region is CASSASRINQPQHF. The DNA of the CDR3 is TGTGCCAGCAGTGCAAGCAGGATCAATCAGCCCCAGCATTTT.

The chain employs TRBV4-1 and TRBJ1-1, with D hard to call. CDR3 length: 14 amino acids. Germline V lookup: CDR1 MGHRA, CDR2 YSYEKL. Trimming shortened V by 0 bases and J by 7 bases, and 12 bases separated the two germline ends. The DNA for the CDR3 is TGCGCCAGCAGCCAAGATCCCCGGAAGCGTGAAGCTTTCTTT. It yields the protein CASSQDPRKREAFF.

The chain joins TRBV7-2 to TRBJ2-3, with TRBD2 identical over 7 bases. V shed 5 bases and J 0 bases; nucleotides not matched to a gene: 8. From germline, CDR1 is SGHTA and CDR2 FQGNSA. The CDR3 covers 16 residues. The CDR3: CASSLGGGPSTDTQYF. The CDR3 DNA is TGTGCCAGCAGCCTTGGCGGGGGTCCTAGCACAGATACGCAGTATTTT.

This rearrangement joins TRBV4-1 to TRBJ1-5; 8 bases agree with TRBD1. The J segment lost 0 bases and the V segment lost 3 bases, leaving 1 base of the junction unmatched. CDR1 is MGHRA, CDR2 YSYEKL, per germline. CDR3 length equals 15 residues. CDR3 sequence: CASSHGQGSNQPQHF. CDR3 bases: TGCGCCAGCAGCCATGGACAGGGTAGCAATCAGCCCCAGCATTTT.

The chain recombines TRBV14 with TRBJ1-2; D is unresolved. CDR1 is SGHDN, CDR2 FVKESK, per germline. Trimming removed 4 bases from V and 5 bases from J, with 8 bases in between. The CDR3 is made up of 12 amino acids. In nucleotides, the CDR3 is TGTGCCAGCAGCCGAGACCGTTATGGCTACACCTTC. Translating gives CASSRDRYGYTF.

This clone was observed once. The CDR3 spells CSVAKPGYEQYF. In DNA, the CDR3 is TGCAGCGTTGCCAAGCCGGGCTACGAGCAGTACTTC. The chain is built from TRBV29-1 and TRBJ2-7, with unresolved D. Per the germline V gene, CDR1 is SQVTM and CDR2 is ANQGSEA. This CDR3 is built from 12 residues. V was trimmed by 4 bases and J by 3 bases, leaving 10 bases between them.

This clone was seen a single time. The chain has TRBV11-2 and TRBJ2-1; 7 positions match TRBD2. The CDR3 loop spans 16 amino acids. The germline CDR1 and CDR2 sequences are SGHAT and FQNNGV. After removal of 4 bases from V and 0 bases from J, the junction contained 6 bases not matched to a gene. The DNA of the CDR3 is TGTGCCAGCAGCTCCCTCAGCGGGGTCTCCTACAATGAGCAGTTCTTC. As protein: CASSSLSGVSYNEQFF.

The chain has TRBV7-9 and TRBJ1-3; 7 positions agree with TRBD1. This CDR3 has 15 residues. CDR1 SEHNR and CDR2 FQNEAQ come from the germline V gene (reference sequence). After removal of 4 bases from V and 0 bases from J, the junction contained 3 bases not matched to a gene. The CDR3 DNA follows: TGTGCCAGCAGCTCTACAGGGGCCTCTGGAAACACCATATATTTT. Its translation: CASSSTGASGNTIYF.

The chain employs TRBV29-1 and TRBJ2-1, with TRBD2 matching 9 bases. V was pared by 5 bases and J by 5 bases, with 4 bases of the junction left unmatched. The germline gives CDR1 SQVTM, CDR2 ANQGSEA. The CDR3 is 13 residues long. CDR3 residues: CSVLTSGNNEQFF. The DNA of the CDR3 is TGCAGCGTTTTGACTAGCGGAAACAATGAGCAGTTCTTC.

The chain combines TRBV27 with TRBJ2-1; 7 positions agree with TRBD2. The V gene's germline CDR1 is MNHEY and CDR2 SMNVEV (reference sequence). V dropped 5 bases and J dropped 7; count of bases not matched to a gene: 11. This CDR3 is built from 15 residues. The CDR3 coding sequence is TGTGCCAGCAGTCCCCCCTGGGGGAGGGATAATGAGCAGTTCTTC. Translation gives CASSPPWGRDNEQFF.

The chain recombines TRBV4-3 with TRBJ2-5; TRBD1 matches 9 bases. This CDR3 comprises 16 residues. V lost 1 base, J lost 5 bases, and 8 bases stayed unmatched. Germline CDR1 and CDR2: LGHNA and YSLEER. CDR3 residues: CASSQGSGTGSETQYF. CDR3 coding DNA: TGCGCCAGCAGCCAAGGGTCTGGGACAGGGAGCGAGACCCAGTACTTC.

The chain is built from TRBV7-9 and TRBJ1-2, with D possibly being TRBD1 (6 bases). The germline CDR1 and CDR2 sequences are SEHNR and FQNEAQ (reference sequence). This CDR3 spans 13 amino acids. Trimming stripped 5 bases from V and 4 bases from J, with 11 bases between. The CDR3 sequence: CASSTTGLYGYTF. The CDR3 region has the DNA TGTGCCAGCAGCACCACAGGGCTCTATGGCTACACCTTC.

V usage is TRBV11-3 and J usage is TRBJ2-3; 8 bases line up with TRBD2. There are 15 residues in the CDR3. V was pared by 1 base and J by 0 bases, with 0 bases of the junction left unmatched. CDR1 and CDR2 (germline): SGHNT, YENEEA. The CDR3 DNA reads as TGTGCCAGCAGCTTAGGGACTAGCAGCACAGATACGCAGTATTTT. Translated, it gives CASSLGTSSTDTQYF.

This rearrangement joins TRBV4-1 to TRBJ1-5; D is unresolved. The CDR3 loop spans 14 amino acids. The germline V gene has CDR1 MGHRA and CDR2 YSYEKL. Trimming stripped 4 bases from V and 2 bases from J, with 9 bases between. CDR3 region: CASSPLLGNQPQHF. The CDR3 nucleotides are TGCGCCAGCAGCCCATTACTCGGCAATCAGCCCCAGCATTTT.